The next 29 T cell receptor beta chains were all read from a single sample in a study of low-dose radiotherapy and immunotherapy resistance in tumors. First-strand cDNA relied on TRAV- and TRBV-specific primers spanning alpha and beta chains. The TCRs were subjected to amplification over about 19 PCR cycles employing a constant-region primer in conjunction with a V-primer adapter. TCRdb re-derived calls from the reads in MiXCR, one entry per CDR3 protein. The sample has fewer than 8,500 distinct CDR3 sequences; roughly 57% are singletons. The receptors come from a human donor with advanced metastatic prostate, ovarian, gallbladder or colorectal cancer (not recorded which). This table probably holds off-target reads from a library built for another chain.

The V and J genes are TRBV12-3 or TRBV12-4 and TRBJ1-2; D is perhaps TRBD1 (6 bases). CDR3 length: 14 residues. V was cut by 2 bases and J by 7 bases, with 14 bases left in between. CDR3 DNA sequence: TGTGCCAGCAGTTTAATATCTACAGGGTCTGGCTACACCTTC. Protein sequence: CASSLISTGSGYTF.

This sequence joins TRBV6-2 or TRBV6-3 and TRBJ2-7, with no clear D. CDR1 MNHEY and CDR2 SVGEGT come from the germline V gene. This CDR3 region has 14 residues. The V end lost 5 bases, the J end lost 0 bases, and 11 bases lay between the germline ends. DNA for the CDR3: TGTGCCAGCAGTATCCAAGCCCTCTCCTACGAGCAGTACTTC. Protein: CASSIQALSYEQYF.

The CDR3 region has the DNA TGTGCCAGCAGCGGTAACATCGCATCGGCGGGCTGGACAGGGCCCTACAATGAGCAGTTCTTC. It translates to CASSGNIASAGWTGPYNEQFF. The chain employs TRBV5-6 and TRBJ2-1; TRBD1 agrees at 8 bases. The CDR3 has 21 residues. Germline CDR1 reads SGHDT; CDR2 reads YYEEEE. V lost 4 bases to trimming and J lost 2 bases; unmatched junction nucleotides: 23. The whole variable domain, remainder taken from reference TRBV5-6 and TRBJ2-1, is DAGVTQSPTHLIKTRGQQVTLRCSPKSGHDTVSWYQQALGQGPQFIFQYYEEEERQRGNFPDRFSGHQFPNYSSELNVNALLLGDSALYLCASSGNIASAGWTGPYNEQFFGPGTRLTVL.

This chain joins TRBV28 and TRBJ2-2; the D call may be TRBD1 or TRBD2 (6 bases each). The CDR3 extends over 16 amino acids. Trimming stripped 2 bases from V and 4 bases from J, with 14 bases between. Germline values: CDR1 MDHEN, CDR2 SYDVKM. DNA of the CDR3: TGTGCCAGCAGTTTACTTGGGGGGCGCGCCACCGGGGAGCTGTTTTTT. Translation gives CASSLLGGRATGELFF.

This clonotype was seen only a few times. This rearrangement joins TRBV28 to TRBJ1-1; no definite D call. CDR1 is MDHEN, CDR2 SYDVKM, per germline. Trimming took off 2 bases at V and 4 bases at J, with 11 bases between the two ends. This CDR3 contains 14 residues. CDR3 sequence reads: CASSLHYTGTEAFF. In nucleotides, the CDR3 is TGTGCCAGCAGTTTACACTACACGGGCACTGAAGCTTTCTTT.

The rearrangement uses TRBV28 and TRBJ1-1; D call uncertain. V was shortened by 1 base and J by 4 bases, with 10 bases between the two germline ends. CDR1 MDHEN and CDR2 SYDVKM come from the germline V gene. The CDR3 sequence is 14 residues long. CDR3 loop: CASSLSDSGTEAFF. The CDR3 DNA reads TGTGCCAGCAGTTTATCGGATTCGGGCACTGAAGCTTTCTTT.

The chain is built from TRBV7-9 and TRBJ2-1; 7 bases agree with TRBD2. The V and J ends lost 5 bases and 5 bases, in that order; junction bases with no gene match: 6. There are 14 residues in the CDR3. Germline-derived CDR1 and CDR2 are SEHNR and FQNEAQ (reference sequence). The CDR3 sequence: CASSPSAGNNEQFF. CDR3 nucleotide sequence: TGTGCCAGCAGCCCCTCAGCGGGGAACAATGAGCAGTTCTTC.

The chain couples TRBV12-3 or TRBV12-4 to TRBJ1-6; 7 bases match TRBD1. V lost 7 bases, J lost 7 bases, and 7 bases stayed unmatched. The length of the CDR3 is 14 residues. CDR3 in DNA: TGTGCCAGCAACCCGACAGGGAAGAATTCACCCCTCCACTTT. Amino acid sequence: CASNPTGKNSPLHF.

V is TRBV27 and J is TRBJ2-1, with TRBD2 as a possible D gene (5 bases). The ends were cut back, 4 bases at V and 9 bases at J, with 13 bases in the middle. The CDR3 consists of 13 residues. Germline CDR1 is MNHEY and CDR2 is SMNVEV (reference sequence). CDR3 region: CASSYKTSSEQFF. CDR3 sequence (DNA): TGTGCCAGCAGTTACAAAACTAGTTCTGAGCAGTTCTTC.

V is TRBV28 and J is TRBJ2-2; 7 positions agree with TRBD1. This CDR3 has 15 amino acids. The germline CDR1 and CDR2 sequences are MDHEN and SYDVKM. The trim removed 6 bases at V and 6 bases at J, leaving 10 bases unmatched. The CDR3 coding sequence is TGTGCCAGCAGGCCGACAGGGCGGAGGTCCGGGGAGCTGTTTTTT. Amino acid sequence: CASRPTGRRSGELFF. The full variable domain, in which reference TRBV28 and TRBJ2-2 provide the parts outside the CDR3, is DVKVTQSSRYLVKRTGEKVFLECVQDMDHENMFWYRQDPGLGLRLIYFSYDVKMKEKGDIPEGYSVSREKKERFSLILESASTNQTSMYLCASRPTGRRSGELFFGEGSRLTVL.

This clonotype has a single count. The chain recombines TRBV2 with TRBJ2-7, with 12 bases matching TRBD2. Germline V gene data show CDR1 as SNHLY and CDR2 as FYNNEI. Trimming removed 6 bases from V and 5 bases from J; junction bases left unmatched: 8. The CDR3 is made up of 15 amino acids. The chain's CDR3 is CASRIRLAGDHEQYF. CDR3 bases: TGTGCCAGCAGAATAAGACTAGCGGGAGACCACGAGCAGTACTTC.

The V and J genes are TRBV15 and TRBJ2-1, with D hard to call. The CDR3 spans 13 residues. From germline, CDR1 is LNHNV and CDR2 YYDKDF (reference sequence). V lost 4 bases and J lost 8, with 12 bases in between. The chain's CDR3 is CATSTSMSDEQFF. In nucleotides, the CDR3 is TGTGCCACCAGCACCAGCATGAGCGATGAGCAGTTCTTC. The full variable domain, in which reference TRBV15 and TRBJ2-1 provide the parts outside the CDR3, is DAMVIQNPRYQVTQFGKPVTLSCSQTLNHNVMYWYQQKSSQAPKLLFHYYDKDFNNEADTPDNFQSRRPNTSFCFLDIRSPGLGDTAMYLCATSTSMSDEQFFGPGTRLTVL.

This chain connects TRBV12-3 or TRBV12-4 to TRBJ2-2, with TRBD1 matching over 11 bases. CDR3 length: 20 residues. V was clipped by 7 bases and J by 1 base; unmatched bases: 17. CDR3 coding DNA: TGTGCCAGCACCCTAATGGCCCGTTTTGGGACAGGGGGGAACACCGGGGAGCTGTTTTTT. As protein: CASTLMARFGTGGNTGELFF.

This chain uses TRBV18 with TRBJ1-3; 7 bases line up with TRBD1. The germline gives CDR1 KGHSH, CDR2 LQKENI. The CDR3 has 19 residues. The ends lost 4 bases at V and 0 bases at J; junction bases unmatched: 15. The CDR3 loop is CASSQTGQLTFNSGNTIYF. The CDR3 DNA follows: TGTGCCAGCTCACAGACGGGACAGCTCACCTTTAACTCTGGAAACACCATATATTTT.

The chain employs TRBV7-2 and TRBJ1-2, with 11 bases aligning to TRBD1. Germline CDR1 reads SGHTA; CDR2 reads FQGNSA. The CDR3 loop spans 15 amino acids. Trimming cost V 5 bases and J 4 bases; bases outside gene matches: 6. CDR3 bases: TGTGCCAGCAGCGAAGGACAGGGGGCCTCCTATGGCTACACCTTC. This encodes CASSEGQGASYGYTF.

This clonotype was detected once. V gene TRBV18 combines with J gene TRBJ2-5; D uncertain. Germline-derived CDR1 and CDR2 are KGHSH and LQKENI. The CDR3 has 12 residues. V was clipped by 4 bases and J by 5 bases, with 8 bases between them. CDR3 amino acids: CASSRSAETQYF. The DNA of the CDR3 is TGTGCCAGCTCACGGTCGGCTGAGACCCAGTACTTC.

The chain couples TRBV5-1 to TRBJ2-3; D remains ambiguous. Trimming shortened V by 2 bases and J by 1 base, and 17 bases separated the two germline ends. The CDR3 extends over 17 amino acids. The germline V gene has CDR1 SGHRS and CDR2 YFSETQ. Here the CDR3 DNA reads TGCGCCAGCAGCTTCGCCGAAAGGAGTGGGGGCACAGATACGCAGTATTTT. Translation gives CASSFAERSGGTDTQYF.

The table lists this clonotype with a count of one. The chain uses TRBV7-6 and TRBJ2-3; 8 nucleotides agree with TRBD2. CDR3 length: 17 residues. Germline CDR1 reads SGHVS; CDR2 reads FNYEAQ. J lost 1 base, V lost 1 base, and 7 bases had no gene match. For the CDR3, the DNA is TGTGCCAGCAGCTTAGTTAGCGGGACGTGGGGCACAGATACGCAGTATTTT. Translating it yields CASSLVSGTWGTDTQYF.

This sequence joins TRBV4-2 and TRBJ2-7; D gene unclear. The ends were cut back, 0 bases at V and 7 bases at J, with 16 bases in the middle. Germline assignment: CDR1 LGHNA and CDR2 YNFKEQ. The CDR3 is 15 residues long. This CDR3 reads CASSQDQVRRGEQYF. Here the CDR3 DNA reads TGTGCCAGCAGCCAAGATCAGGTCAGACGAGGAGAGCAGTACTTC.

This clonotype was counted a few times. The CDR3 DNA reads TGCGCCAGCACCCTCTTGACAGGTTCCCCTGAAGCTTTCTTT. Protein sequence: CASTLLTGSPEAFF. J is TRBJ1-1 and V is TRBV5-1; D is possibly TRBD1 (6 bases). V dropped 6 bases and J dropped 6 bases, with 18 bases sitting between them. The germline V gene encodes CDR1 SGHRS and CDR2 YFSETQ. This CDR3 comprises 14 residues.

This clonotype was seen only a few times. The CDR3 DNA reads TGTGCCAGCACCGGACAGATTAATGAAAAACTGTTTTTT. It translates to CASTGQINEKLFF. The chain combines TRBV6-2 or TRBV6-3 with TRBJ1-4, with D maybe TRBD1 (6 bases). The CDR3 loop spans 13 amino acids. Germline values: CDR1 MNHEY, CDR2 SVGEGT. The ends were cut back, 7 bases at V and 4 bases at J, with 10 bases in the middle.

The V call is TRBV2, the J call TRBJ1-5; 9 positions agree with TRBD1. Germline lookup yields CDR1 SNHLY and CDR2 FYNNEI. The V segment lost 4 bases and the J segment 4 bases; nucleotides outside the gene matches: 2. The CDR3 contains 14 residues. CDR3 in amino acids: CASSAGQGNQPQHF. CDR3 sequence (DNA): TGTGCCAGCAGTGCGGGACAGGGAAATCAGCCCCAGCATTTT. The full variable domain, its missing parts supplied by reference TRBV2 and TRBJ1-5, is EPEVTQTPSHQVTQMGQEVILRCVPISNHLYFYWYRQILGQKVEFLVSFYNNEISEKSEIFDDQFSVERPDGSNFTLKIRSTKLEDSAMYFCASSAGQGNQPQHFGDGTRLSIL.

This sequence joins TRBV6-2 or TRBV6-3 and TRBJ2-2; possibly TRBD1 for D (5 bases). This CDR3 has 15 residues. Trimming took 5 bases from V and 3 from J, leaving 13 bases between them. CDR1 and CDR2 from the germline V gene are MNHEY and SVGEGT. CDR3 DNA: TGTGCCAGCAGTCCTGGGGCGGAACACACCGGGGAGCTGTTTTTT. Its translation is CASSPGAEHTGELFF.

The V call is TRBV11-1, the J call TRBJ2-7; 10 nucleotides align to TRBD2. The CDR3 is 16 residues long. J gave up 3 bases and V 2 bases, and 7 bases lay outside the gene matches. Germline loops: CDR1 SGHAT, CDR2 FQDESV (reference sequence). The CDR3 loop reads CASSLPLGLAYYEQYF. The CDR3 nucleotides are TGTGCCAGCAGCTTACCGTTGGGACTAGCGTACTACGAGCAGTACTTC.

The chain joins TRBV6-1 to TRBJ2-3; D is possibly TRBD1 (5 bases). The CDR3 runs 12 residues. The V gene lost 6 bases and the J gene lost 9 bases, with 13 bases spanning the gap. Germline V CDR1 and CDR2: MNHNS, SASEGT. CDR3 residues: CASSLQGATQYF. The CDR3 coding sequence is TGTGCCAGCAGCCTTCAAGGGGCGACGCAGTATTTT.

This clonotype turned up a few times. The rearrangement joins TRBV11-2 to TRBJ2-5; D is perhaps TRBD2 (5 bases). V was cut by 5 bases and J by 7 bases, with 17 bases left in between. The V gene's germline CDR1 is SGHAT and CDR2 FQNNGV. The CDR3 is 14 residues long. DNA of the CDR3: TGTGCCAGCAGCCCAAGGACTGGGAAGGGGACCCAGTACTTC. Translation: CASSPRTGKGTQYF.

V usage is TRBV28 and J usage is TRBJ1-4; a weak D match, TRBD1 (5 bases). This CDR3 contains 14 residues. Trimming removed 0 bases at V and 5 bases at J, with 7 bases between. Germline V lookup: CDR1 MDHEN, CDR2 SYDVKM. CDR3 DNA sequence: TGTGCCAGCAGTTTATGGGGACCAAATGAAAAACTGTTTTTT. Protein sequence: CASSLWGPNEKLFF.

V and J are TRBV28 and TRBJ2-7, with D perhaps being TRBD1 or TRBD2 (6 bases each). Germline CDR1 is MDHEN and CDR2 is SYDVKM. With 3 bases removed from V and 2 bases from J, the gap between germline ends came to 11 bases. The CDR3 contains 14 residues. The CDR3 spells CASSLGGAPYEQYF. CDR3 DNA: TGTGCCAGCAGTTTGGGGGGCGCCCCCTACGAGCAGTACTTC.

The chain recombines TRBV7-2 with TRBJ1-5; possibly TRBD1 for D (6 bases). Trimming removed 5 bases from V and 5 bases from J, with 10 bases in between. CDR1 and CDR2 (germline): SGHTA, FQGNSA. The CDR3 runs 13 residues. The CDR3 is CASSTDSDQPQHF. The DNA for the CDR3 is TGTGCCAGCAGCACGGACAGTGATCAGCCCCAGCATTTT.